The clone carrying this T cell receptor (beta chain) was counted between two and nine times. Antigen: not known. The CDR3 covers 13 residues. V lost 3 bases, J lost 6 bases, and 10 bases lay in between. Germline V gene lookup returns CDR1 MNHNS and CDR2 SASEGT. Each sorted fraction was over 98% pure. This entry belongs to a study of beta chain features in type 1 diabetes. All of the isolated RNA was reverse transcribed, so expressed TCRB transcripts were sequenced. Sequenced by immunoSEQ multiplex PCR; TCRdb stores in-frame clones only, minus some. The sample consists of about 250,000 clones, about 14% of them appearing once. Study-level points and caveats: Patients with type 1 diabetes showed fewer VDJ junction insertions and more deletions.

V usage is TRBV6-1 and J usage is TRBJ2-3; D gene ambiguous. The receptor's source is a woman in her forties in good health. Material: naive CD4+ T cells from blood. For the CDR3, the DNA is TGTGCCAGCAGTGATTCGGTTTCGGATACGCAGTATTTT. This gives the protein CASSDSVSDTQYF.